This T cell receptor (beta chain) originates from a study of blood T cell repertoires in COVID-19. Study-wide context: Samples of COVID-19 (acute and convalescent) were obtained from the United States, Italy and Spain. In each case, the material was cDNA or gDNA derived from T cells, B-cell-depleted T cells, or PBMCs.

In germline, CDR1 is LNHDA, CDR2 SQIVND (reference sequence). The CDR3 runs to 14 residues. V was pared by 7 bases and J by 5 bases, with 10 bases of the junction left unmatched. Data came from immunoSEQ multiplex PCR; TCRdb stores just in-frame clones and leaves some out. The data show 150,000 to 200,000 clones, roughly 93% seen once. The chain carries TRBV19 and TRBJ1-2; 7 bases line up with TRBD1. Sample: peripheral blood. This TCR derives from a man aged 18-30 years with acute or convalescent COVID-19. CDR3 sequence: CASNNPGRGYGYTF. The CDR3 DNA reads TGTGCCAGTAATAACCCAGGCAGGGGGTATGGCTACACCTTC.